These 4 T cell receptor beta chains were sequenced from one sample in a study of T cells after yellow fever vaccination. TCRdb fed the 5' RACE reads into MiXCR, producing one record per CDR3 protein. The table records some 200,000 distinct CDR3 sequences, approximately 10% of them present only once. The sequencing here drew on CD8+ T cells sorted from PBMCs, taken 15 days after the yellow fever booster vaccination. The receptors originated from a man in his late teens or twenties who received the YFV17D yellow fever vaccine.

At least ten counts were recorded for this clonotype. The J gene is TRBJ2-7, the V gene TRBV28, with 9 positions matching TRBD1. The CDR3 totals 13 residues. The germline gives CDR1 MDHEN, CDR2 SYDVKM. V gave up 3 bases and J gave up 3 bases; unmatched junction bases: 0. The CDR3 is CASSLDRGYEQYV. Written as DNA, the CDR3 is TGTGCCAGCAGTTTGGACAGGGGCTACGAGCAGTACGTC.

V usage is TRBV7-9 and J usage is TRBJ1-3; tentatively, D is TRBD1 (6 bases). Trimming took off 8 bases at V and 0 bases at J, with 14 bases between the two ends. The CDR3 spans 15 residues. Germline lookup yields CDR1 SEHNR and CDR2 FQNEAQ (reference sequence). CDR3 loop: CASEGGPRSGNTIYF. In DNA, the CDR3 is TGTGCCAGCGAGGGGGGTCCTCGCTCTGGAAACACCATATATTTT.

The CDR3 region is CASSIDGLPGSTEAFF. DNA for the CDR3: TGTGCCAGTAGTATTGATGGTCTCCCTGGGTCGACTGAAGCTTTCTTT. This sequence joins TRBV19 and TRBJ1-1; D is ambiguous. The V gene lost 3 bases and the J gene lost 5 bases, with 19 bases spanning the gap. CDR3 length equals 16 residues. Germline V CDR1 and CDR2: LNHDA, SQIVND (reference sequence).

This clonotype appeared a few times. This chain links TRBV29-1 with TRBJ2-3, with D unclear. The CDR3 is 14 residues long. The ends were cut back, 6 bases at V and 2 bases at J, with 15 bases in the middle. The V gene's germline CDR1 is SQVTM and CDR2 ANQGSEA. The CDR3 coding sequence is TGCAGCGTCCCCCCCTGGCGATTCACAGATACGCAGTATTTT. Amino acids: CSVPPWRFTDTQYF.